Each of the 21 T cell receptor beta chains below was sequenced from the same sample in a study of shared clonotypes between healthy human individuals (dated by TCRdb to the early 2020s). The method behind the library was the immunoSEQ multiplex PCR assay. TCRdb stores this immuneACCESS table with in-frame sequences only. Part of the clones is absent; in the studies checked, under half of the shortfall reflects unresolved V genes, and no reason is known for the rest. The sample includes roughly 2.4 million clones, with approximately 94% observed a single time. The leading ten clones occupy over 0.1% of the sample. Sequenced input: naive CD4+ T cells sorted from blood. Per the publication, the cell subset or site label means: CD45RA+ positively selected. These TCRs come from a man between 18 and 29 years old in good health.

V gene TRBV6-1 combines with J gene TRBJ1-2; 9 bases agree with TRBD1. The germline CDR1 and CDR2 sequences are MNHNS and SASEGT. This CDR3 region has 14 residues. The V and J ends lost 4 bases and 6 bases, in that order; junction bases with no gene match: 6. In nucleotides, the CDR3 is TGTGCCAGCAGTGCCGGGACAGGGAGAGATGGCTACACCTTC. It yields the protein CASSAGTGRDGYTF.

Here the CDR3 DNA reads TGCGCCAGCAGCTTGGAAAATACGCAGTATTTT. The encoded protein is CASSLENTQYF. The chain has TRBV5-1 and TRBJ2-3; D gene uncertain. Germline V gene data show CDR1 as SGHRS and CDR2 as YFSETQ. The CDR3 runs 11 residues. The V end lost 0 bases, the J end lost 7 bases, and 3 bases lay between the germline ends.

The CDR3 region has the DNA TGTGCCACCGGTGGGACTAGCGGGGGGCTATTGCAGTACTTC. It encodes CATGGTSGGLLQYF. This chain links TRBV6-1 with TRBJ2-7, with 15 nucleotides matching TRBD2. Germline assignment: CDR1 MNHNS and CDR2 SASEGT. The CDR3 runs to 14 residues. Trimming cost V 10 bases and J 9 bases; bases outside gene matches: 10.

Remarks on this clone: Within the sample, other DNA sequences also encode this same CDR3. This chain connects TRBV27 to TRBJ1-6; 9 nucleotides match TRBD1. This CDR3 is built from 13 residues. Unmatched junction bases numbered 0, after V lost 5 bases and J lost 7 bases. CDR1 and CDR2 from the germline V gene are MNHEY and SMNVEV (reference sequence). CDR3: CASSGQGNSPLHF. The DNA for the CDR3 is TGTGCCAGCAGTGGACAGGGGAATTCACCCCTCCACTTT.

The J gene is TRBJ1-2, the V gene TRBV10-2; no clear D gene. CDR3 size: 13 residues. The germline gives CDR1 WSHSY, CDR2 SAAADI. The V and J ends lost 3 bases and 3 bases respectively, with 8 bases between them. The CDR3 here is CASSEQIYYGYTF. CDR3 bases: TGCGCCAGCAGTGAACAGATCTACTATGGCTACACCTTC.

V and J are TRBV6-1 and TRBJ2-7, with D uncertain. V dropped 4 bases and J dropped 3 bases, with 7 bases sitting between them. CDR3 length equals 12 residues. Germline CDR1 is MNHNS and CDR2 is SASEGT. The chain's CDR3 is CASSAEVYEQYF. The CDR3 DNA is TGTGCCAGCAGTGCTGAGGTCTACGAGCAGTACTTC.

The rearrangement uses TRBV28 and TRBJ1-5; D is possibly TRBD1 (5 bases). The CDR3 runs to 14 residues. Germline V gives CDR1 MDHEN, CDR2 SYDVKM. Trimming took 1 base from V and 3 from J, leaving 7 bases between them. CDR3 in amino acids: CASSLSGYNQPQHF. The CDR3 coding sequence is TGTGCCAGCAGTTTATCAGGGTACAATCAGCCCCAGCATTTT.

The chain carries TRBV6-5 and TRBJ1-2; no clear D gene. The germline V gene has CDR1 MNHEY and CDR2 SVGAGI. This CDR3 contains 14 residues. The V and J ends lost 6 bases and 0 bases respectively, with 11 bases between them. Here the CDR3 DNA reads TGTGCCAGCAGCTATTCGTGGACTAACTATGGCTACACCTTC. Residues: CASSYSWTNYGYTF.

For the CDR3, the DNA is TGTGCCACCACGGAAGGGACAGGGGGCTCCGCTAACTATGGCTACACCTTC. Its protein product is CATTEGTGGSANYGYTF. V and J are TRBV19 and TRBJ1-2; TRBD1 aligns across 12 bases. CDR3 length: 17 amino acids. The germline V gene has CDR1 LNHDA and CDR2 SQIVND (reference sequence). J gave up 0 bases and V 10 bases, and 12 bases lay outside the gene matches.

This clone was seen a few times. V usage is TRBV6-5 and J usage is TRBJ1-5, with 8 bases fitting TRBD1. Per germline, CDR1 MNHEY and CDR2 SVGAGI. The CDR3 is 15 residues long. The junction had 9 bases not matched to a gene; V was cut back by 10 bases and J by 1 base. Here the CDR3 DNA reads TGTGCCACCCGGACAGGGCGAGGGAGCAATCAGCCCCAGCATTTT. Its protein product is CATRTGRGSNQPQHF.

The V and J genes are TRBV19 and TRBJ1-1; the D gene is possibly TRBD1 (6 bases). In germline, CDR1 is LNHDA, CDR2 SQIVND (reference sequence). The CDR3 runs 14 residues. Trimming took off 2 bases at V and 4 bases at J, with 11 bases between the two ends. The CDR3 DNA sequence: TGTGCCAGTAGTATATCCGCAGGGGTCACTGAAGCTTTCTTT. It yields the protein CASSISAGVTEAFF.

A note on this clone: Other DNA sequences from this sample encode an identical CDR3 as well. V gene TRBV11-2 combines with J gene TRBJ2-5; D is unclear. V was shortened by 0 bases and J by 1 base, with 6 bases between the two germline ends. Germline V gives CDR1 SGHAT, CDR2 FQNNGV. CDR3 length: 14 residues. CDR3 region: CASSLDRVQETQYF. For the CDR3, the DNA is TGTGCCAGCAGCTTAGATCGCGTCCAAGAGACCCAGTACTTC. Combining the CDR3 with reference TRBV11-2 and TRBJ2-5 gives the whole variable domain EAGVAQSPRYKIIEKRQSVAFWCNPISGHATLYWYQQILGQGPKLLIQFQNNGVVDDSQLPKDRFSAERLKGVDSTLKIQPAKLEDSAVYLCASSLDRVQETQYFGPGTRLLVL.

The genes are TRBV27 and TRBJ1-6; TRBD1 agrees at 8 bases. Germline trimming cut 0 bases from V and 7 bases from J; bases unmatched to any gene: 2. The CDR3 length is 15 residues. From germline, CDR1 is MNHEY and CDR2 SMNVEV (reference sequence). The CDR3 bases are TGTGCCAGCAGTTTATCACACAGGGGGAATTCACCCCTCCACTTT. This codes for CASSLSHRGNSPLHF.

Comment on this clone: Other DNA sequences in the same sample also yield this CDR3. The chain couples TRBV5-1 to TRBJ1-1; maybe TRBD1 (6 bases). This CDR3 has 15 amino acids. V lost 0 bases and J 2 bases, leaving 11 bases between the germline ends. Germline V lookup: CDR1 SGHRS, CDR2 YFSETQ. CDR3 residues: CASSLGGGGNTEAFF. CDR3 in DNA: TGCGCCAGCAGCTTGGGTGGAGGGGGTAACACTGAAGCTTTCTTT.

Comments on this clone: Other DNA sequences of this sample code for an identical CDR3. CDR3 sequence reads: CASRQGQETQYF. The CDR3 DNA is TGTGCCAGCAGACAGGGACAAGAGACCCAGTACTTC. The genes are TRBV28 and TRBJ2-5, with D perhaps matching TRBD1 (6 bases). This CDR3 is 12 amino acids long. Germline CDR1 is MDHEN and CDR2 is SYDVKM. The V and J ends lost 6 bases and 2 bases respectively, with 7 bases between them.

The J gene is TRBJ2-7, the V gene TRBV6-5, with 7 bases identical to TRBD1. Trimming took 6 bases from V and 5 from J; bases not matched to a gene: 13. The CDR3 runs 15 residues. The germline V gene has CDR1 MNHEY and CDR2 SVGAGI. The CDR3 is CASSYTVDRVDEQYF. The CDR3 DNA reads as TGTGCCAGCAGCTATACCGTTGACAGGGTCGACGAGCAGTACTTC.

This rearrangement joins TRBV5-4 to TRBJ2-2, with 8 nucleotides matching TRBD2. The germline V gene has CDR1 SGHNT and CDR2 YYREEE (reference sequence). After removal of 5 bases from V and 4 bases from J, the junction contained 1 base not matched to a gene. This CDR3 region has 13 residues. CDR3 region: CASSSGITGELFF. The CDR3 nucleotides read TGTGCCAGCAGTAGCGGGATCACCGGGGAGCTGTTTTTT.

This sequence joins TRBV7-2 and TRBJ2-7; 8 nucleotides agree with TRBD1. Germline assignment: CDR1 SGHTA and CDR2 FQGNSA. Trimming removed 0 bases from V and 3 bases from J; junction bases left unmatched: 4. The CDR3 sequence is 15 residues long. The DNA of the CDR3 is TGTGCCAGCAGCTTAGCGGCAGGGGGCAACTACGAGCAGTACTTC. It specifies CASSLAAGGNYEQYF. Full variable domain (outside the CDR3, taken from reference TRBV7-2 and TRBJ2-7): GAGVSQSPSNKVTEKGKDVELRCDPISGHTALYWYRQSLGQGLEFLIYFQGNSAPDKSGLPSDRFSAERTGGSVSTLTIQRTQQEDSAVYLCASSLAAGGNYEQYFGPGTRLTVT.

The genes are TRBV20-1 and TRBJ2-3, with 9 nucleotides matching TRBD2. V was pared by 8 bases and J by 8 bases, with 5 bases of the junction left unmatched. CDR3 length: 11 amino acids. Per the germline V gene, CDR1 is DFQATT and CDR2 is SNEGSKA (reference sequence). The CDR3 sequence: CSSETSGTQYF. In nucleotides, the CDR3 is TGCAGTTCGGAGACTAGCGGTACGCAGTATTTT.

The chain has TRBV21-1 and TRBJ1-2; TRBD1, as called in the table, went unchecked against the DNA. TRBV21-1 is assigned pseudogene status. The CDR3 has 13 residues. The DNA for the CDR3 is TGTGCCAGCACCACAGGGGGGAACTATGGCTACACCTTC. It is translated as CASTTGGNYGYTF.

The CDR3 coding sequence is TGTGCCACCAGCAGAGCCCCAGGGGTGGGAAACACCATATATTTT. It is translated as CATSRAPGVGNTIYF. The rearrangement joins TRBV15 to TRBJ1-3; D is perhaps TRBD1 (6 bases). Germline V CDR1 and CDR2: LNHNV, YYDKDF (reference sequence). Trimming took off 1 base at V and 4 bases at J, with 11 bases between the two ends. The CDR3 has 15 amino acids.